This T cell receptor beta chain was recorded in a study of immune evolution from preneoplasia to lung adenocarcinoma. V dropped 2 bases and J dropped 5 bases, with 9 bases sitting between them. This CDR3 has 13 residues. CDR1 is MNHEY, CDR2 SVGAGI, per germline. Sequenced by immunoSEQ multiplex PCR; TCRdb stores in-frame clones only, minus some. The data contain around 11,000 clones, around 86% of them singletons. The receptor's source is a person aged 70 to 85 with invasive lung adenocarcinoma. The source material was FFPE invasive lung adenocarcinoma tissue. This chain joins TRBV6-5 and TRBJ2-5; possibly TRBD2 for D (6 bases). Here the CDR3 reads CASSYTREETQYF. The CDR3 DNA follows: TGTGCCAGCAGTTACACCCGGGAGGAGACCCAGTACTTC.